This T cell receptor beta chain originates from a study of T cell responses to AZD1222 COVID-19 vaccine. Study-wide findings and caveats: Seropositivity was recorded at baseline in only five to seven AZD1222 recipients. Clonal diversity was possibly underestimated, and the donors were mostly white British, with more females. Repertoire sampling was restricted to post-peak T cell response timepoints.

Measured with immunoSEQ multiplex PCR; TCRdb has only the in-frame clones, and not every one. The sample consists of 90,000 to 150,000 clones, 70% to 90% of them appearing once. Germline V gene lookup returns CDR1 SNHLY and CDR2 FYNNEI. The CDR3 runs to 15 residues. Trimming shortened V by 4 bases and J by 7 bases, and 17 bases separated the two germline ends. This clone was observed a handful of times. Antigen specificity is unknown. The clonotype comes from an adult in good health. Sample: peripheral blood, taken on day 0 of AZD1222 vaccination. V and J are TRBV2 and TRBJ1-5; D possibly corresponds to TRBD1 (6 bases). The CDR3 nucleotides are TGTGCCAGCAGTGGCTTATCAGGGGCTAGACAGCCCCAGCATTTT. Encoded protein: CASSGLSGARQPQHF.